This passage covers 27 T cell receptor beta chains from one sample sequenced in a study of T cells expressing NK-cell markers (dated by TCRdb to the early 2020s). Libraries came from 5' RACE. Sequencer: Illumina HiSeq 2000. TCRdb reprocessed the sequencing reads and holds a single record per CDR3 protein sequence, with no DNA. The record for this sample contains almost 450,000 distinct CDR3 sequences. Of the sample, 6% to 9.5% falls within the top ten clones. The material sequenced was blood T cells: a sorted CD56 or NKG2C T cell subset, CD4+ or CD8+ T cells, or bulk PBMC T cells (not recorded which). The receptors come from a woman aged 18 to 75 in good health.

The genes are TRBV27 and TRBJ2-1; the TRBD2 assignment by TCRdb is unverifiable without DNA. Germline lookup yields CDR1 MNHEY and CDR2 SMNVEV (reference sequence). CDR3 length: 14 amino acids. The chain's CDR3 is CASSWSGGPSEQFF.

The V call is TRBV4-2, the J call TRBJ1-2. The V gene's germline CDR1 is LGHNA and CDR2 YNFKEQ. The CDR3 covers 18 residues. The CDR3 loop is CASSQDPGPTGPNYGYTF.

V usage is TRBV12-3 or TRBV12-4 and J usage is TRBJ2-1; TCRdb's D gene call, TRBD2, goes unchecked for lack of DNA. The CDR3 consists of 14 residues. The CDR3 loop is CASNWEDRTDEQFF.

This chain joins TRBV12-3 or TRBV12-4 and TRBJ1-5; TCRdb lists TRBD1, though no DNA is available to test this call. The CDR3 has 17 residues. Here the CDR3 reads CASKAGTGGASNQPQHF.

This chain uses TRBV20-1 with TRBJ2-7. CDR1 DFQATT and CDR2 SNEGSKA come from the germline V gene (reference sequence). The CDR3 has 11 residues. The chain's CDR3 is CSARRVDEQYF.

V is TRBV20-1 and J is TRBJ2-7; the D call from TCRdb, TRBD2, cannot be confirmed without DNA. Germline CDR1 is DFQATT and CDR2 is SNEGSKA (reference sequence). This CDR3 is built from 18 residues. The CDR3 loop reads CSAAGLAGKAGVHYEQYF.

This rearrangement joins TRBV20-1 to TRBJ2-3; TCRdb designates TRBD2, a call that cannot be tested without DNA. There are 14 residues in the CDR3. Germline assignment: CDR1 DFQATT and CDR2 SNEGSKA (reference sequence). The CDR3 region is CSAISGGASDTQYF.

The V gene is TRBV7-2, the J gene TRBJ2-2; TCRdb indicates TRBD1, and absent DNA this call remains unverified. CDR1 and CDR2 (germline): SGHTA, FQGNSA. There are 16 residues in the CDR3. The CDR3 is CASSFFGDRGSRELFF.

The chain carries TRBV6-1 and TRBJ2-7; lacking DNA, the TRBD1 call made by TCRdb goes unchecked. The germline CDR1 and CDR2 sequences are MNHNS and SASEGT. The CDR3 length is 15 residues. CDR3 region: CASTYGGQGTYEQYF.

The chain is built from TRBV25-1 and TRBJ2-2. The CDR3 has 15 amino acids. Germline CDR1 MGHDK, CDR2 SYGVNS. CDR3 protein: CASSENSGNTGELFF. The full variable domain, in which reference TRBV25-1 and TRBJ2-2 provide the parts outside the CDR3, is EADIYQTPRYLVIGTGKKITLECSQTMGHDKMYWYQQDPGMELHLIHYSYGVNSTEKGDLSSESTVSRIRTEHFPLTLESARPSHTSQYLCASSENSGNTGELFFGEGSRLTVL.

This chain links TRBV4-1 with TRBJ2-1; TCRdb outputs TRBD1, but without DNA this stays unchecked. Germline V CDR1 and CDR2: MGHRA, YSYEKL. The CDR3 length is 14 residues. The CDR3 is CASSPRGLEVEQFF.

The gene calls are TRBV14 and TRBJ2-7; lacking DNA, the TRBD2 call made by TCRdb goes unchecked. The V gene's germline CDR1 is SGHDN and CDR2 FVKESK. The length of the CDR3 is 15 residues. The CDR3 sequence is CASSHIGLTGYEQYF.

This chain connects TRBV4-1 to TRBJ1-5; TCRdb returns TRBD1, unconfirmable since there is no DNA. Germline assignment: CDR1 MGHRA and CDR2 YSYEKL. This CDR3 comprises 15 residues. This CDR3 reads CASSRSDRSNQPQHF.

This chain connects TRBV5-1 to TRBJ2-1; TCRdb returns TRBD1, unconfirmable since there is no DNA. This CDR3 is built from 15 residues. CDR1 SGHRS and CDR2 YFSETQ come from the germline V gene. The CDR3 here is CASSLVGGLYNEQFF.

V gene TRBV28 combines with J gene TRBJ1-1. Germline loops: CDR1 MDHEN, CDR2 SYDVKM. This CDR3 spans 12 amino acids. The chain's CDR3 is CASSFDPTEAFF.

The chain employs TRBV20-1 and TRBJ1-2; the TRBD1 assignment by TCRdb is unverifiable without DNA. CDR3 length equals 12 residues. CDR1 and CDR2 (germline): DFQATT, SNEGSKA (reference sequence). This chain's CDR3 is CSASVGSQGYGF.

This chain uses TRBV11-2 with TRBJ2-5; TCRdb's D call of TRBD2 is untestable without DNA. The CDR3 runs to 15 residues. Germline lookup yields CDR1 SGHAT and CDR2 FQNNGV. CDR3 sequence: CASSPGGLAVKTQYF.

The chain combines TRBV29-1 with TRBJ2-1; as DNA is missing, the TRBD2 call by TCRdb cannot be tested. There are 15 residues in the CDR3. Germline values: CDR1 SQVTM, CDR2 ANQGSEA. The CDR3 loop reads CSAPSGPASYNEQFF.

V and J are TRBV20-1 and TRBJ2-6; TCRdb's assignment of TRBD1 cannot be checked, as there is no DNA. Germline V lookup: CDR1 DFQATT, CDR2 SNEGSKA (reference sequence). The CDR3 has 16 residues. The CDR3 loop reads CSAQGTGIFGANVLTF.

V and J are TRBV29-1 and TRBJ1-2. CDR1 and CDR2 (germline): SQVTM, ANQGSEA. There are 11 residues in the CDR3. CDR3 protein: CSVASNYGYTF.

J is TRBJ2-2 and V is TRBV3-1; TCRdb picks TRBD1, but there is no DNA to check that call. The CDR3 totals 14 residues. The germline gives CDR1 LGHDT, CDR2 YNNKEL (reference sequence). The CDR3 protein is CASSQDVPAGELFF.

The rearrangement joins TRBV7-2 to TRBJ1-5; TCRdb names TRBD1, which stays unverified in the absence of DNA. CDR1 SGHTA and CDR2 FQGNSA come from the germline V gene. The length of the CDR3 is 14 residues. CDR3 sequence: CASSTPRGGQPQHF.

The chain recombines TRBV7-8 with TRBJ1-4; the D call from TCRdb, TRBD1, cannot be confirmed without DNA. CDR1 is SGHVS and CDR2 is FQNEAQ in the germline V gene. The CDR3 contains 19 residues. The chain's CDR3 is CASSLGRTGGPSTNEKLFF.

The chain is built from TRBV7-8 and TRBJ2-2; TCRdb picks TRBD1, but there is no DNA to check that call. In germline, CDR1 is SGHVS, CDR2 FQNEAQ. The CDR3 consists of 15 residues. CDR3 sequence: CASSLGDRGTGELFF.

The chain links TRBV19 to TRBJ2-2; the D gene TCRdb calls, TRBD2, cannot be checked with no DNA. The CDR3 has 15 residues. From germline, CDR1 is LNHDA and CDR2 SQIVND (reference sequence). This CDR3 is CASKAGGSNIGELFF.

The rearrangement links TRBV29-1 to TRBJ2-1; TCRdb's assignment of TRBD1 cannot be checked, as there is no DNA. Germline V gene sequence: CDR1 SQVTM, CDR2 ANQGSEA. The CDR3 spans 14 residues. The CDR3 spells CSVERWTGGIEQFF.

CDR3 loop: CSVLGTNTGELFF. This sequence joins TRBV29-1 and TRBJ2-2. From germline, CDR1 is SQVTM and CDR2 ANQGSEA. The CDR3 spans 13 residues.